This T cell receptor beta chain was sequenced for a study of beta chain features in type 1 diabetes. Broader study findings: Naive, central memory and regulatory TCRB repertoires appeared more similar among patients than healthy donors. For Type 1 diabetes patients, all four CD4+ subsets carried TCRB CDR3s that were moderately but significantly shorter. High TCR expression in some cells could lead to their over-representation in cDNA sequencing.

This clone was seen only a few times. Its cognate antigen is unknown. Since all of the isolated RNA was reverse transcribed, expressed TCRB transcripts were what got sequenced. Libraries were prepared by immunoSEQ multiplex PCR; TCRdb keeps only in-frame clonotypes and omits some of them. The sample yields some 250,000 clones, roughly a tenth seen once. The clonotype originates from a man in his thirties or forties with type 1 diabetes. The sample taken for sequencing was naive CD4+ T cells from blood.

The CDR3 protein is CASMSAGSYEQYF. The CDR3, as DNA: TGCGCCAGCATGTCGGCGGGGTCCTACGAGCAGTACTTC. V is TRBV5-1 and J is TRBJ2-7, with a weak D call TRBD2 (6 bases). Germline lookup yields CDR1 SGHRS and CDR2 YFSETQ. Trimming stripped 6 bases from V and 1 base from J, with 11 bases between. The CDR3 is 13 residues long.